The 13 T cell receptor beta chains presented below share a single source sample, sequenced in a study of blood T cell repertoires in COVID-19. Profiling relied on immunoSEQ multiplex PCR, and the TCRdb table lists in-frame clones only, not all of them. The sample holds about 370,000 clones; over 75% are singletons and the top ten take more than 9%. The sequencing input was peripheral blood. Source of these receptors: a woman under 40 with COVID-19, enrolled during active disease.

The chain uses TRBV6-5 and TRBJ2-7, with 7 bases matching TRBD2. Losses at the gene ends were 5 bases for V and 0 bases for J; bases not matched to a gene: 7. The CDR3 has 15 amino acids. Germline loops: CDR1 MNHEY, CDR2 SVGAGI. DNA for the CDR3: TGTGCCAGCAGTCCAGTAGCGGGTAGCTCCTACGAGCAGTACTTC. Translation gives CASSPVAGSSYEQYF.

This sequence joins TRBV6-5 and TRBJ2-7, with 9 bases identical to TRBD2. V lost 0 bases to trimming and J lost 4 bases; unmatched junction nucleotides: 7. Germline assignment: CDR1 MNHEY and CDR2 SVGAGI. The length of the CDR3 is 16 residues. CDR3 protein: CASSYSRAGGPYEQYF. CDR3 coding DNA: TGTGCCAGCAGTTACTCGCGGGCGGGAGGGCCTTACGAGCAGTACTTC.

The rearrangement links TRBV23-1 to TRBJ2-7, with D possibly matching TRBD1 (5 bases). TRBV23-1 has ORF status, its function being uncertain. This CDR3 comprises 15 residues. V was pared by 4 bases and J by 3 bases, with 16 bases between. The CDR3 reads CASSLGRAKNYEQYF. CDR3 nucleotides: TGCGCCAGCAGTCTCGGCAGGGCTAAAAACTACGAGCAGTACTTC.

This clone was seen only once. V is TRBV12-3 or TRBV12-4 and J is TRBJ2-1; the D is unclear. CDR3 length equals 13 residues. The V gene lost 4 bases and the J gene lost 7 bases, with 11 bases spanning the gap. This CDR3 is CASSSRVSNEQFF. In DNA, the CDR3 is TGTGCCAGCAGTTCTCGGGTCTCAAATGAGCAGTTCTTC.

This clone qualifies as medium-sized. This chain links TRBV28 with TRBJ1-2; 10 nucleotides line up with TRBD1. This CDR3 contains 19 residues. The J segment lost 0 bases and the V segment lost 6 bases, leaving 16 bases of the junction unmatched. CDR1 and CDR2 (germline): MDHEN, SYDVKM. The CDR3 here is CASSPPKFDRGLANYGYTF. CDR3 in DNA: TGTGCCAGCAGCCCACCCAAGTTCGACAGGGGGCTTGCTAACTATGGCTACACCTTC.

The chain is built from TRBV28 and TRBJ1-2; 12 bases match TRBD1. Unmatched junction bases numbered 8, after V lost 7 bases and J lost 8 bases. The CDR3 totals 14 residues. CDR1 is MDHEN and CDR2 is SYDVKM in the germline V gene. The CDR3, as DNA: TGTGCCAGCACGGGACAGGGGGCGTTTGGGGGCTACACCTTC. It codes for CASTGQGAFGGYTF.

Comments on this clone: Other DNA variants within this sample encode the same CDR3. The V and J genes are TRBV2 and TRBJ1-2; no clear D gene. Germline CDR1 reads SNHLY; CDR2 reads FYNNEI. This CDR3 region has 13 residues. The ends were cut back, 6 bases at V and 2 bases at J, with 10 bases in the middle. The CDR3 DNA is TGTGCCAGCAGGCCCACCGGGAACTATGGCTACACCTTC. Translation gives CASRPTGNYGYTF. Looking up the rest from reference TRBV2 and TRBJ1-2 gives the full variable domain: EPEVTQTPSHQVTQMGQEVILRCVPISNHLYFYWYRQILGQKVEFLVSFYNNEISEKSEIFDDQFSVERPDGSNFTLKIRSTKLEDSAMYFCASRPTGNYGYTFGSGTRLTVV.

V and J are TRBV7-9 and TRBJ1-1; D possibly corresponds to TRBD1 (5 bases). CDR1 and CDR2 from the germline V gene are SEHNR and FQNEAQ (reference sequence). The V and J ends lost 1 base and 5 bases respectively, with 14 bases between them. CDR3 length equals 15 residues. This CDR3 reads CASSLVTGHWTEAFF. CDR3 in DNA: TGTGCCAGCAGCTTAGTAACCGGACATTGGACTGAAGCTTTCTTT.

This clone was picked up one time. The chain uses TRBV19 and TRBJ2-5; 8 nucleotides line up with TRBD2. Germline-derived CDR1 and CDR2 are LNHDA and SQIVND (reference sequence). The CDR3 spans 20 residues. Germline trimming cut 2 bases from V and 6 bases from J; bases unmatched to any gene: 23. The DNA for the CDR3 is TGTGCCAGTAGTATACCCCCTCGGGGTATGAGCGGGAGCAACAAAAAGACCCAGTACTTC. Its protein product is CASSIPPRGMSGSNKKTQYF.

The rearrangement links TRBV9 to TRBJ2-1; perhaps TRBD1 as D (5 bases). CDR1 SGDLS and CDR2 YYNGEE come from the germline V gene. The CDR3 loop spans 15 amino acids. V gave up 4 bases and J gave up 0 bases, with 11 bases separating them. The CDR3 sequence: CASSKGSSSYNEQFF. Written as DNA, the CDR3 is TGTGCCAGCAGCAAGGGGTCTAGCTCCTACAATGAGCAGTTCTTC.

The chain is built from TRBV27 and TRBJ2-4; D gene ambiguous. Trimming took off 0 bases at V and 1 base at J, with 4 bases between the two ends. CDR1 MNHEY and CDR2 SMNVEV come from the germline V gene (reference sequence). There are 14 residues in the CDR3. CDR3 amino acids: CASSLSGAKNIQYF. CDR3 sequence (DNA): TGTGCCAGCAGTTTATCCGGGGCCAAAAACATTCAGTACTTC.

The CDR3 DNA sequence: TGTGCCACACGGGACAGAAGCACAGATACGCAGTATTTT. Residues: CATRDRSTDTQYF. The genes are TRBV24-1 and TRBJ2-3; 7 nucleotides line up with TRBD1. CDR1 and CDR2 from the germline V gene are KGHDR and SFDVKD. V gave up 10 bases and J gave up 0 bases; unmatched junction bases: 3. There are 13 residues in the CDR3.

This clone was seen more than once but under ten times. The chain recombines TRBV19 with TRBJ2-2; tentatively, D is TRBD1 (6 bases). This CDR3 contains 15 residues. V was trimmed by 4 bases and J by 5 bases, leaving 14 bases between them. The germline V gene has CDR1 LNHDA and CDR2 SQIVND (reference sequence). This CDR3 is CASSTDRRKTGELFF. For the CDR3, the DNA is TGTGCCAGTAGTACCGACAGGAGGAAGACCGGGGAGCTGTTTTTT.